This T cell receptor beta chain appears in the sequencing data of a study of identical twins. The table lists this clonotype with a few counts. Antigen unknown. Every sampled donor was Caucasian and healthy. Study-level findings and limits: Partial confounding of zero-insertion analyses by invariant MAIT and iNKT cells was possible. The models gave estimates that fell short of the out-of-frame TCR alpha sharing seen in monozygotic twins.

MiXCR, applied by TCRdb to the 5' RACE reads, yields one record per CDR3 protein. The sample records roughly 1.6 million distinct CDR3 sequences, about 32% being singletons. Deletions cut 2 bases from V and 4 bases from J, with 20 bases between. Germline V CDR1 and CDR2: MGHRA, YSYEKL. CDR3 size: 17 residues. Sequenced input: cord blood. The rearrangement links TRBV4-1 to TRBJ1-2; D might be TRBD1 (5 bases). The receptor's source is a newborn girl in good health. The CDR3 loop reads CASSQTQGGGHTYGYTF. CDR3 coding DNA: TGCGCCAGCAGCCAAACCCAGGGAGGAGGACATACCTATGGCTACACCTTC.